One sample yielded the 27 T cell receptor beta chains listed below, sequenced in a study of human T cells and chemical hapten exposure. Time point: pre-sensitization, week 0. Regarding treatment: therapeutic diphenylcyclopropenone sensitization with weekly scalp DPC. MiXCR was run by TCRdb on the RACE reads, yielding one entry per CDR3 protein. This table has roughly 90,000 distinct CDR3 sequences, roughly 9.1% appearing once. Sequenced here: whole blood, sampled in connection with sensitization to the hapten diphenylcyclopropenone (DPC). The source of these receptors is a woman aged 35 to 49 with alopecia areata. Some clones in this sample may be carry-over from other donors' samples.

There are a few counts of this clonotype. This sequence joins TRBV10-2 and TRBJ1-2; D is possibly TRBD1 (6 bases). V lost 0 bases and J 8 bases, leaving 13 bases between the germline ends. CDR3 length: 14 residues. Germline lookup yields CDR1 WSHSY and CDR2 SAAADI. CDR3: CASSESGGGYGYTF. In DNA form, the CDR3 reads TGCGCCAGCAGTGAGTCCGGCGGGGGCTACGGCTACACCTTC.

V and J are TRBV11-2 and TRBJ2-7; D ambiguous. Germline V gives CDR1 SGHAT, CDR2 FQNNGV. This CDR3 has 16 residues. V shed 0 bases and J shed 5 bases, with 17 bases lying between them. CDR3 sequence reads: CASSLDMVWKRDEQYF. CDR3 in DNA: TGTGCCAGCAGCTTAGATATGGTGTGGAAAAGGGACGAGCAGTACTTC.

This clonotype was seen ten or more times. This chain links TRBV6-6 with TRBJ1-6, with D maybe TRBD1 (6 bases). The germline V and J ends were trimmed by 0 bases and 6 bases, with 12 bases remaining between them. The CDR3 is 16 residues long. Germline V CDR1 and CDR2: MNHNY, SVGAGI (reference sequence). The CDR3 sequence is CASSYSPAGVNSPLHF. CDR3 in DNA: TGTGCCAGCAGTTACTCCCCAGCAGGGGTTAATTCACCCCTCCACTTT.

This clonotype appeared many times. The chain combines TRBV5-1 with TRBJ2-2, with D tentatively TRBD1 (6 bases). Germline CDR1 SGHRS, CDR2 YFSETQ. The V and J ends lost 1 base and 1 base respectively, with 14 bases between them. This CDR3 has 17 amino acids. CDR3 amino acids: CASSLHRVLENTGELFF. The DNA of the CDR3 is TGCGCCAGCAGCTTGCACAGGGTATTAGAGAACACCGGGGAGCTGTTTTTT.

Sample share makes this clonotype medium-sized. V and J are TRBV7-2 and TRBJ1-5; unclear D gene. Per the germline V gene, CDR1 is SGHTA and CDR2 is FQGNSA. Trimming cost V 3 bases and J 3 bases, with 3 bases left between them. The CDR3 covers 12 residues. The CDR3, as DNA: TGTGCCAGCAGCTTTAACAATCAGCCCCAGCATTTT. It translates to CASSFNNQPQHF.

At least ten counts were recorded for this clonotype. The chain couples TRBV29-1 to TRBJ2-7; the match to TRBD1 covers 8 bases. This CDR3 has 13 amino acids. Losses at the gene ends were 7 bases for V and 6 bases for J; bases not matched to a gene: 11. The germline CDR1 and CDR2 sequences are SQVTM and ANQGSEA. CDR3 sequence (DNA): TGCAGCGCTAACGGACAGGGTGCCCTCGAGCAGTACTTC. This gives the protein CSANGQGALEQYF.

This clonotype has at least ten counts. The V call is TRBV2, the J call TRBJ2-7, with D maybe TRBD1 (5 bases). The CDR3 is 14 amino acids. Per the germline V gene, CDR1 is SNHLY and CDR2 is FYNNEI. The V end lost 3 bases, the J end lost 2 bases, and 11 bases lay between the germline ends. The CDR3 coding sequence is TGTGCCAGCAGTGAGTGGGGCGGCGCCTACGAGCAGTACTTC. It is translated as CASSEWGGAYEQYF.

This clonotype was detected only a few times. V and J are TRBV20-1 and TRBJ2-1; unclear D gene. CDR3 length: 13 amino acids. Germline V gene data show CDR1 as DFQATT and CDR2 as SNEGSKA (reference sequence). Trimming removed 5 bases from V and 4 bases from J, with 12 bases in between. The CDR3 spells CSAPLPYYNEQFF. As DNA, the CDR3 is TGCAGTGCTCCCCTTCCCTATTACAATGAGCAGTTCTTC.

Only a few counts were recorded for this clonotype. This chain connects TRBV5-4 to TRBJ2-1; 10 nucleotides align to TRBD2. The CDR3 has 15 residues. J gave up 7 bases and V 2 bases, and 6 bases lay outside the gene matches. Per germline, CDR1 SGHNT and CDR2 YYREEE (reference sequence). As DNA, the CDR3 is TGTGCCAGCAGCTTATCTAGCGGGGGTGAGAATGAGCAGTTCTTC. As protein: CASSLSSGGENEQFF.

The chain joins TRBV7-6 to TRBJ2-7; 10 bases line up with TRBD1. Germline CDR1 and CDR2: SGHVS and FNYEAQ. The CDR3 is 16 amino acids. The V gene end was trimmed by 3 bases and the J gene end by 1 base; junction bases not matched to a gene: 6. Written as DNA, the CDR3 is TGTGCCAGCAGCTTCGAAGGACAGGGGGGATCCTACGAGCAGTACTTC. Its protein is CASSFEGQGGSYEQYF.

In this sample, this clonotype turned up a few times. The chain uses TRBV7-8 and TRBJ1-6; no firm D call. Deletions cut 5 bases from V and 9 bases from J, with 14 bases between. The CDR3 totals 14 residues. Germline-derived CDR1 and CDR2 are SGHVS and FQNEAQ. CDR3 sequence reads: CASSPRQRGSPLHF. The DNA for the CDR3 is TGTGCCAGCAGCCCGAGACAACGGGGTTCACCCCTCCACTTT.

This clonotype has only a few counts. The chain joins TRBV3-1 to TRBJ2-5; weak D call: TRBD1 (5 bases). CDR1 is LGHDT and CDR2 is YNNKEL in the germline V gene (reference sequence). The CDR3 spans 12 residues. The V end was cut by 3 bases, the J end by 4 bases, with 6 bases between. The CDR3 sequence: CASSQGRETQYF. The CDR3, as DNA: TGTGCCAGCAGCCAGGGGCGAGAGACCCAGTACTTC.

In this sample, this clonotype turned up many times. The chain has TRBV25-1 and TRBJ2-2, with D possibly being TRBD2 (5 bases). V was shortened by 6 bases and J by 2 bases, with 7 bases between the two germline ends. Germline CDR1 reads MGHDK; CDR2 reads SYGVNS. This CDR3 contains 13 residues. CDR3 region: CASREVNTGELFF. The CDR3 DNA reads TGTGCCAGCAGGGAGGTTAACACCGGGGAGCTGTTTTTT.

This clonotype showed up just a few times. The chain employs TRBV4-1 and TRBJ2-5; tentatively, D is TRBD2 (6 bases). Germline lookup yields CDR1 MGHRA and CDR2 YSYEKL. With 1 base removed from V and 4 bases from J, the gap between germline ends came to 25 bases. The CDR3 covers 19 residues. The CDR3 is CASSQATYGDSPSPETQYF. The DNA for the CDR3 is TGCGCCAGCAGCCAAGCGACCTATGGGGACTCTCCCAGCCCAGAGACCCAGTACTTC.

At least ten counts were recorded for this clonotype. The chain uses TRBV7-8 and TRBJ2-5, with D unresolved. From germline, CDR1 is SGHVS and CDR2 FQNEAQ. V shed 3 bases and J shed 2 bases, with 7 bases lying between them. CDR3 length: 13 residues. The CDR3 DNA follows: TGTGCCAGCAGCTTCACAGAGCAAGAGACCCAGTACTTC. It specifies CASSFTEQETQYF.

Many counts were recorded for this clonotype. The chain uses TRBV28 and TRBJ2-3; unclear D gene. The CDR3 runs to 16 residues. Germline assignment: CDR1 MDHEN and CDR2 SYDVKM. The V end lost 9 bases, the J end lost 4 bases, and 23 bases lay between the germline ends. The CDR3 is CASHSSRTRFADTQYF. The CDR3 DNA sequence: TGTGCCAGTCATTCTTCGAGGACGCGGTTCGCAGATACGCAGTATTTT.

The chain links TRBV7-2 to TRBJ2-3, with D perhaps TRBD2 (5 bases). Trimming took 4 bases from V and 6 from J, leaving 8 bases between them. Germline V gene sequence: CDR1 SGHTA, CDR2 FQGNSA. This CDR3 spans 12 amino acids. In DNA, the CDR3 is TGTGCCAGCAGCTGGAGAGGGGATACGCAGTATTTT. Protein sequence: CASSWRGDTQYF.

This clonotype was recorded at least ten times. The V gene is TRBV27, the J gene TRBJ2-1; D gene unclear. V was cut by 3 bases and J by 7 bases, with 10 bases left in between. Germline V gene data show CDR1 as MNHEY and CDR2 as SMNVEV (reference sequence). The CDR3 covers 13 residues. As DNA, the CDR3 is TGTGCCAGCAGTTTCAAGGGTTGGAATGAGCAGTTCTTC. The encoded protein is CASSFKGWNEQFF.

This chain uses TRBV15 with TRBJ1-1; D remains unclear. Germline assignment: CDR1 LNHNV and CDR2 YYDKDF (reference sequence). The CDR3 sequence is 12 residues long. Between the trimmed V and J ends, which lost 1 base and 3 bases, there was a span of 3 bases. CDR3 protein: CATSRGDTEAFF. The CDR3 DNA sequence: TGTGCCACCAGCAGAGGGGACACTGAAGCTTTCTTT.

This chain links TRBV28 with TRBJ1-1; no firm D call. The CDR3 is made up of 12 amino acids. The V end lost 6 bases, the J end lost 5 bases, and 10 bases lay between the germline ends. The V gene's germline CDR1 is MDHEN and CDR2 SYDVKM. DNA of the CDR3: TGTGCCAGCAGCCCGCCGGGGACTGAAGCTTTCTTT. Translating gives CASSPPGTEAFF.

This clonotype was seen ten or more times. The chain joins TRBV7-9 to TRBJ2-3; no firm D call. V lost 5 bases and J 2 bases, leaving 14 bases between the germline ends. The CDR3 loop spans 15 amino acids. Per germline, CDR1 SEHNR and CDR2 FQNEAQ (reference sequence). This chain's CDR3 is CASSPVAENTDTQYF. The CDR3 DNA reads as TGTGCCAGCAGCCCGGTGGCAGAAAACACAGATACGCAGTATTTT.

This clonotype came up a few times. This chain uses TRBV9 with TRBJ2-5, with a possible D match to TRBD1 (5 bases). Germline V lookup: CDR1 SGDLS, CDR2 YYNGEE. The CDR3 spans 15 residues. V gave up 0 bases and J gave up 1 base, with 10 bases separating them. This chain's CDR3 is CASSVGQIFQETQYF. Here the CDR3 DNA reads TGTGCCAGCAGCGTAGGACAGATCTTCCAAGAGACCCAGTACTTC.

This clonotype showed up just a few times. The rearrangement uses TRBV18 and TRBJ2-3; maybe TRBD2 (5 bases). The CDR3 has 15 amino acids. The V end was cut by 6 bases, the J end by 4 bases, with 17 bases between. Looked up from germline, CDR1 is KGHSH and CDR2 is LQKENI. This CDR3 reads CASSTRDRVSDTQYF. Written as DNA, the CDR3 is TGTGCCAGCTCCACCCGGGATCGGGTGTCAGATACGCAGTATTTT.

V and J are TRBV7-2 and TRBJ1-6; 9 nucleotides agree with TRBD1. The junction had 5 bases not matched to a gene; V was cut back by 5 bases and J by 3 bases. Per the germline V gene, CDR1 is SGHTA and CDR2 is FQGNSA. The CDR3 has 16 residues. The CDR3 region is CASSLTGGNYNSPLHF. CDR3 bases: TGTGCCAGCAGCCTGACAGGGGGTAACTATAATTCACCCCTCCACTTT.

The genes are TRBV2 and TRBJ2-2; D call uncertain. Germline assignment: CDR1 SNHLY and CDR2 FYNNEI. This CDR3 has 13 residues. V was clipped by 3 bases and J by 6 bases, with 8 bases between them. Written as DNA, the CDR3 is TGTGCCAGCAGTGAGGATGGAGCCGGGGAGCTGTTTTTT. It codes for CASSEDGAGELFF.

CDR3 loop: CSVEGGNDEQFF. The DNA for the CDR3 is TGCAGCGTTGAAGGTGGGAACGATGAGCAGTTCTTC. The chain employs TRBV29-1 and TRBJ2-1; D remains unclear. The germline V gene encodes CDR1 SQVTM and CDR2 ANQGSEA. The CDR3 totals 12 residues. V was trimmed by 1 base and J by 8 bases, leaving 9 bases between them.

This clonotype was counted many times. CDR3 nucleotide sequence: TGTGCCAGCAGCTTACTAGTTACGTATGAGCAGTTCTTC. It codes for CASSLLVTYEQFF. The rearrangement links TRBV7-9 to TRBJ2-1; D is uncertain. CDR3 length: 13 residues. CDR1 and CDR2 (germline): SEHNR, FQNEAQ (reference sequence). The V end lost 2 bases, the J end lost 8 bases, and 10 bases lay between the germline ends. Full variable domain (missing parts from reference TRBV7-9 and TRBJ2-1): DTGVSQNPRHKITKRGQNVTFRCDPISEHNRLYWYRQTLGQGPEFLTYFQNEAQLEKSRLLSDRFSAERPKGSFSTLEIQRTEQGDSAMYLCASSLLVTYEQFFGPGTRLTVL.